The text below deals with one T cell receptor beta chain. The antigen is unknown. The data were taken from a study of OX40 agonist ivuxolimab in advanced cancers. The wider study: People who had prior anti-PD-1, anti-PD-L1 or anti-CTLA-4 therapy could take part, and about 37% had some.

Study results and caveats: Expanded clones were, on average, more numerous in CD8+ T cells than in CD4+.

The germline V gene encodes CDR1 SGHVS and CDR2 FNYEAQ. CDR3 length equals 17 residues. The trim removed 5 bases at V and 2 bases at J, leaving 15 bases unmatched. The data were produced by immunoSEQ multiplex PCR, yet TCRdb's version contains in-frame clones alone and is incomplete. The table has over 70,000 clones, about 87% seen once. This specimen consisted of CD4+ or CD8+ T cells sorted from blood, obtained in a trial of the OX40 agonist ivuxolimab. The chain joins TRBV7-6 to TRBJ2-7, with TRBD2 matching 7 bases. This sequence was found in an adult with an advanced solid tumor such as melanoma, head and neck, liver or kidney cancer. CDR3 nucleotide sequence: TGTGCCAGCAGCCCCCTGTTTGGTCTAGCGGAAGCCTACGAGCAGTACTTC. It is translated as CASSPLFGLAEAYEQYF.